These 23 T cell receptor beta chains originate from one sample sequenced in a study of blood T cell repertoires in COVID-19. Clones were read by immunoSEQ multiplex PCR, and TCRdb kept only the in-frame ones, dropping some. The sample has 200,000 to 250,000 clones; 80% to 90% are singletons. The material sequenced was peripheral blood. These receptors were taken from a man between 35 and 55 years old with acute or convalescent COVID-19.

The chain links TRBV11-1 to TRBJ2-7, with TRBD1 matching over 7 bases. Germline V lookup: CDR1 SGHAT, CDR2 FQDESV (reference sequence). The CDR3 contains 14 residues. V gave up 6 bases and J gave up 6 bases; unmatched junction bases: 11. The CDR3 DNA sequence: TGTGCCAGCAGTATAGACAGGGTCTCCGGCGAGCAGTACTTC. As protein: CASSIDRVSGEQYF.

The chain has TRBV9 and TRBJ2-6; D is undetermined. The ends were cut back, 0 bases at V and 0 bases at J, with 7 bases in the middle. This CDR3 region has 16 residues. Germline assignment: CDR1 SGDLS and CDR2 YYNGEE. The CDR3, as DNA: TGTGCCAGCAGCGTAGGTAAGCCCTCTGGGGCCAACGTCCTGACTTTC. Translated, it gives CASSVGKPSGANVLTF.

The chain employs TRBV9 and TRBJ1-6; 9 bases agree with TRBD1. Trimming removed 5 bases from V and 7 bases from J; junction bases left unmatched: 4. CDR1 SGDLS and CDR2 YYNGEE come from the germline V gene. This CDR3 has 14 residues. This chain's CDR3 is CASREGQGNSPLHF. The DNA of the CDR3 is TGTGCCAGCAGGGAAGGACAGGGGAATTCACCCCTCCACTTT.

This clone was seen just once. The chain recombines TRBV4-1 with TRBJ2-7, with D hard to call. This CDR3 is 12 amino acids long. Per the germline V gene, CDR1 is MGHRA and CDR2 is YSYEKL. V dropped 0 bases and J dropped 10 bases, with 10 bases sitting between them. CDR3 in amino acids: CASSQDGEEQYF. The CDR3 DNA follows: TGCGCCAGCAGCCAAGATGGAGAAGAACAGTACTTC.

The rearrangement links TRBV11-3 to TRBJ2-3, with a tentative D call TRBD1 (6 bases). This CDR3 spans 13 amino acids. The germline CDR1 and CDR2 sequences are SGHNT and YENEEA. Trimming left V 1 base short and J 7 bases short, with 9 bases between. CDR3 coding DNA: TGTGCCAGCAGCTTAGTCAGGGGCTATACGCAGTATTTT. Translated, it gives CASSLVRGYTQYF.

This clone showed up just once. The chain employs TRBV4-2 and TRBJ1-1; tentatively, D is TRBD1 (6 bases). V shed 0 bases and J shed 0 bases, with 23 bases lying between them. Germline V gene sequence: CDR1 LGHNA, CDR2 YNFKEQ. The CDR3 contains 20 residues. The CDR3 sequence: CASSQDQGGSISRMNTEAFF. The CDR3 nucleotides are TGTGCCAGCAGCCAAGACCAAGGGGGATCAATTAGTCGCATGAACACTGAAGCTTTCTTT.

This chain links TRBV5-1 with TRBJ2-7; 7 bases map to TRBD2. The CDR3 has 13 amino acids. The junction had 1 base not matched to a gene; V was cut back by 2 bases and J by 2 bases. CDR1 SGHRS and CDR2 YFSETQ come from the germline V gene. CDR3 in DNA: TGCGCCAGCAGCTTCGGGGGGACCTACGAGCAGTACTTC. Translation: CASSFGGTYEQYF.

The chain links TRBV7-3 to TRBJ2-3; TRBD2 matches 9 bases. The CDR3 has 15 amino acids. CDR1 is SGHTA, CDR2 FQGTGA, per germline. V was pared by 5 bases and J by 3 bases, with 6 bases of the junction left unmatched. Here the CDR3 DNA reads TGTGCCAGCAGCCTCACCAGCGGGGGGACAGATACGCAGTATTTT. The encoded protein is CASSLTSGGTDTQYF.

The chain recombines TRBV19 with TRBJ2-7; no reliable D call. V shed 3 bases and J shed 1 base, with 7 bases lying between them. This CDR3 is 13 amino acids long. Per germline, CDR1 LNHDA and CDR2 SQIVND (reference sequence). The chain's CDR3 is CASSIGTSYEQYF. Written as DNA, the CDR3 is TGTGCCAGTAGTATTGGTACATCCTACGAGCAGTACTTC.

V usage is TRBV2 and J usage is TRBJ2-2; maybe TRBD2 (5 bases). With 6 bases removed from V and 2 bases from J, the gap between germline ends came to 10 bases. The CDR3 has 14 amino acids. Looked up from germline, CDR1 is SNHLY and CDR2 is FYNNEI. The CDR3 sequence is CASRTDSNTGELFF. The DNA of the CDR3 is TGTGCCAGCAGGACGGACTCAAACACCGGGGAGCTGTTTTTT.

The rearrangement uses TRBV6-5 and TRBJ1-1; 7 nucleotides line up with TRBD1. Germline assignment: CDR1 MNHEY and CDR2 SVGAGI. V lost 6 bases to trimming and J lost 2 bases; unmatched junction nucleotides: 6. The CDR3 totals 14 residues. In DNA form, the CDR3 reads TGTGCCAGCAGAATACAGGGGTCAAACACTGAAGCTTTCTTT. Translating it yields CASRIQGSNTEAFF.

V is TRBV9 and J is TRBJ2-3, with TRBD2 matching 7 bases. Trimming cost V 0 bases and J 2 bases; bases outside gene matches: 6. This CDR3 is 16 amino acids long. CDR1 and CDR2 from the germline V gene are SGDLS and YYNGEE. The CDR3 reads CASSVVGAGTTDTQYF. CDR3 DNA: TGTGCCAGCAGCGTAGTAGGAGCGGGGACCACAGATACGCAGTATTTT.

The CDR3 DNA reads TGTGCCAGCAGTTATCGGGGTGGCATTCCTTGCAATGAGCAGTTCTTC. Protein product: CASSYRGGIPCNEQFF. V and J are TRBV6-9 and TRBJ2-1; a weak D match, TRBD2 (5 bases). This CDR3 is 16 amino acids long. Trimming stripped 2 bases from V and 6 bases from J, with 17 bases between. Germline assignment: CDR1 MNHGY and CDR2 SVAAGI.

The V gene is TRBV30, the J gene TRBJ1-5, with unresolved D. Trimming left V 3 bases short and J 7 bases short, with 13 bases between. The CDR3 runs to 13 residues. Germline lookup yields CDR1 GTSNPN and CDR2 SVGIG (reference sequence). CDR3 in amino acids: CAWSPSAGQPQHF. The DNA for the CDR3 is TGTGCCTGGAGCCCCAGTGCGGGACAGCCCCAGCATTTT.

The chain joins TRBV5-1 to TRBJ1-4, with 11 bases that match TRBD1. Trimming at V came to 3 bases and at J to 12 bases, leaving 13 bases not matched to a gene. The CDR3 consists of 16 residues. CDR1 and CDR2 (germline): SGHRS, YFSETQ. The CDR3 reads CASSSTLGQGASELFF. CDR3 nucleotide sequence: TGCGCCAGCAGCTCAACCTTAGGACAGGGGGCAAGCGAACTGTTTTTT. Full variable domain (missing parts from reference TRBV5-1 and TRBJ1-4): KAGVTQTPRYLIKTRGQQVTLSCSPISGHRSVSWYQQTPGQGLQFLFEYFSETQRNKGNFPGRFSGRQFSNSRSEMNVSTLELGDSALYLCASSSTLGQGASELFFGSGTQLSVL.

The chain links TRBV5-4 to TRBJ2-4; maybe TRBD1 (5 bases). V shed 0 bases and J shed 1 base, with 5 bases lying between them. The CDR3 is 14 residues long. CDR1 is SGHNT and CDR2 is YYREEE in the germline V gene (reference sequence). The CDR3 nucleotides are TGTGCCAGCAGCTTGGCAGGGGCCAAAAACATTCAGTACTTC. Its translation: CASSLAGAKNIQYF.

The CDR3 spells CASSLGTDPNQPQHF. The CDR3 DNA reads TGTGCCAGCAGTTTGGGGACAGACCCCAATCAGCCCCAGCATTTT. V usage is TRBV28 and J usage is TRBJ1-5; 7 positions match TRBD1. Germline V gives CDR1 MDHEN, CDR2 SYDVKM. The CDR3 contains 15 residues. Losses at the gene ends were 3 bases for V and 3 bases for J; bases not matched to a gene: 5.

The V gene is TRBV5-6, the J gene TRBJ1-1; 11 positions agree with TRBD1. Germline V gene data show CDR1 as SGHDT and CDR2 as YYEEEE. The CDR3 is made up of 16 amino acids. V shed 5 bases, J shed 4 bases, and the junction held 10 bases outside the gene matches. The CDR3 spells CASSPRTGGGGTEAFF. The CDR3 DNA follows: TGTGCCAGCAGTCCTAGGACAGGGGGCGGAGGCACTGAAGCTTTCTTT.

This chain uses TRBV6-5 with TRBJ2-6, with D maybe TRBD2 (5 bases). The germline V gene encodes CDR1 MNHEY and CDR2 SVGAGI. V gave up 5 bases and J gave up 3 bases, with 11 bases separating them. This CDR3 has 15 residues. Written as DNA, the CDR3 is TGTGCCAGCAGTCCCGAGGGTCGTGGGGCCAACGTCCTGACTTTC. Its translation: CASSPEGRGANVLTF.

The chain couples TRBV29-1 to TRBJ2-5, with D maybe TRBD2 (6 bases). Germline V gene lookup returns CDR1 SQVTM and CDR2 ANQGSEA. Trimming removed 5 bases from V and 5 bases from J, with 12 bases in between. This CDR3 contains 12 residues. The CDR3, as DNA: TGCAGCGTTTCCCAGGGAGGCGAGACCCAGTACTTC. The encoded protein is CSVSQGGETQYF. Supplemented by reference TRBV29-1 and TRBJ2-5, the full variable domain reads SAVISQKPSRDICQRGTSLTIQCQVDSQVTMMFWYRQQPGQSLTLIATANQGSEATYESGFVIDKFPISRPNLTFSTLTVSNMSPEDSSIYLCSVSQGGETQYFGPGTRLLVL.

The chain recombines TRBV2 with TRBJ1-2, with D perhaps matching TRBD1 (6 bases). The germline V and J ends were trimmed by 7 bases and 6 bases, with 12 bases remaining between them. Per the germline V gene, CDR1 is SNHLY and CDR2 is FYNNEI. CDR3 length equals 12 residues. The CDR3 DNA is TGTGCCAGCATTCGAGGGGGTGATGGCTACACCTTC. It encodes CASIRGGDGYTF.

CDR3 region: CATSRDLQPQHF. The CDR3 nucleotides are TGTGCCACCAGCAGAGATCTACAGCCCCAGCATTTT. The rearrangement links TRBV15 to TRBJ1-5, with D unclear. Germline CDR1 and CDR2: LNHNV and YYDKDF (reference sequence). The CDR3 contains 12 residues. V lost 0 bases and J lost 7, with 4 bases in between.

This clone appeared once. V usage is TRBV4-2 and J usage is TRBJ1-2, with a possible D match to TRBD1 (5 bases). V was clipped by 0 bases and J by 11 bases, with 16 bases between them. Germline CDR1 is LGHNA and CDR2 is YNFKEQ. There are 14 residues in the CDR3. The CDR3 coding sequence is TGTGCCAGCAGCCAAGAGGAGAGGCAGGGTAGATACACCTTC. Translation: CASSQEERQGRYTF.